This section outlines one TCR beta chain sequence together with its context. The antigen remains undetermined. The sample originates from a study of T cell responses to AZD1222 COVID-19 vaccine. Study results and limitations: Possibly, clonal diversity was underestimated; donors were largely white British and included more females. Following two doses of AZD1222, Spike-specific TCR breadth and depth rose. The study sampled repertoires only after the peak T cell response.

Germline CDR1 GTSNPN, CDR2 SVGIG (reference sequence). V lost 3 bases and J lost 5; bases outside the gene matches: 6. The CDR3 contains 13 residues. Profiling relied on immunoSEQ multiplex PCR, and the TCRdb table lists in-frame clones only, not all of them. The sample contains 120,000 to 150,000 clones, approximately 90% of which appear only once. The gene calls are TRBV30 and TRBJ2-7, with 8 nucleotides matching TRBD2. The material sequenced was peripheral blood, taken 28 days after the second AZD1222 dose. The TCR comes from an adult who received the AZD1222 COVID-19 vaccine. In DNA form, the CDR3 reads TGTGCCTGGAGCCCGGGGGGGAGGCACGAGCAGTACTTC. This translates into CAWSPGGRHEQYF.